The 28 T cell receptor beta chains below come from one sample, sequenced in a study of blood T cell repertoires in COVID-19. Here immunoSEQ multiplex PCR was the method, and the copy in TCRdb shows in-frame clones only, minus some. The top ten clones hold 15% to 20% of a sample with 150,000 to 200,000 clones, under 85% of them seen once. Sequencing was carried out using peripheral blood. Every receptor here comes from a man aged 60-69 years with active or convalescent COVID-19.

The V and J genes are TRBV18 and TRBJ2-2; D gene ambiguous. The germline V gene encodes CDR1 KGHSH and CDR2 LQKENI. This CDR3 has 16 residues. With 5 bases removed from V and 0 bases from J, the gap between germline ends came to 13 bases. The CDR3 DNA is TGTGCCAGCTCAGCCACGGGTCCCCCGAACACCGGGGAGCTGTTTTTT. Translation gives CASSATGPPNTGELFF.

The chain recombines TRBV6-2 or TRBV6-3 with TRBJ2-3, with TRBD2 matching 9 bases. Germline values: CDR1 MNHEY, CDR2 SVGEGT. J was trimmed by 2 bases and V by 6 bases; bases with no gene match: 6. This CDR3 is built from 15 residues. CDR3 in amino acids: CASSHLAGDTDTQYF. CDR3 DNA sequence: TGTGCCAGCAGCCACTTAGCGGGAGACACAGATACGCAGTATTTT.

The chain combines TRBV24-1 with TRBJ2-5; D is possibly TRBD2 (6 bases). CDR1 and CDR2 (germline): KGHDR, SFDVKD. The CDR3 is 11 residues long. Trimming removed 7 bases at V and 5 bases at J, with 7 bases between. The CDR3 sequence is CATRSGETQYF. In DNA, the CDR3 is TGTGCCACCAGGAGCGGGGAGACCCAGTACTTC.

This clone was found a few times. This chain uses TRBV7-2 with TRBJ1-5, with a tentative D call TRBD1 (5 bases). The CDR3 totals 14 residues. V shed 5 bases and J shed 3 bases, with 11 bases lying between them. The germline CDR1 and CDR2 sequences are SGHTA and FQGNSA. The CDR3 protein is CASSADSPNQPQHF. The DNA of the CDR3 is TGTGCCAGCAGCGCCGACAGTCCCAATCAGCCCCAGCATTTT.

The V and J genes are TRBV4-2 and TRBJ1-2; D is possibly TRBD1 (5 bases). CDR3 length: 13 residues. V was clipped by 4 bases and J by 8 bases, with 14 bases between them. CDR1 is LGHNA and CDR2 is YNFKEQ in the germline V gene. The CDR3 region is CASSPAPGFGYTF. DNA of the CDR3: TGTGCCAGCAGCCCTGCGCCAGGGTTCGGCTACACCTTC.

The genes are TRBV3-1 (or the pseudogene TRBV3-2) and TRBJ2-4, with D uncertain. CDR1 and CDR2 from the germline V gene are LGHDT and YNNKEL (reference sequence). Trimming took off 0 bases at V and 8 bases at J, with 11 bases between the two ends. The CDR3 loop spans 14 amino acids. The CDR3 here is CASSQEREVDIQYF. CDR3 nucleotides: TGTGCCAGCAGCCAAGAGCGTGAAGTGGACATTCAGTACTTC.

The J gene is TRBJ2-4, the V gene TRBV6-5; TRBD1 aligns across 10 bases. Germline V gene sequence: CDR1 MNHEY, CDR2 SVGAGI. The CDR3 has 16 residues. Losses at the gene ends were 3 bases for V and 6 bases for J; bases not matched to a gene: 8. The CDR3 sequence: CASSYFAGTGANIQYF. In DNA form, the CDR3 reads TGTGCCAGCAGTTATTTCGCCGGGACAGGGGCAAACATTCAGTACTTC.

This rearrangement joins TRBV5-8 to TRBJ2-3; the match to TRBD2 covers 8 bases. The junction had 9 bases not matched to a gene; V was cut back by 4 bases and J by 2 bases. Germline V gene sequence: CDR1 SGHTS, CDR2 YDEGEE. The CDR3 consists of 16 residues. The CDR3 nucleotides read TGTGCCAGCAGCGCTGGACTAGCAGACCACACAGATACGCAGTATTTT. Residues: CASSAGLADHTDTQYF.

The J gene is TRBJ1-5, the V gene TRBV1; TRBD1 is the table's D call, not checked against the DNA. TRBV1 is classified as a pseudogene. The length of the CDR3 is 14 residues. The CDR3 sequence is CTSSHRDPNQPQHF. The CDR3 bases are TGCACCAGCAGCCACAGGGATCCAAATCAGCCCCAGCATTTT.

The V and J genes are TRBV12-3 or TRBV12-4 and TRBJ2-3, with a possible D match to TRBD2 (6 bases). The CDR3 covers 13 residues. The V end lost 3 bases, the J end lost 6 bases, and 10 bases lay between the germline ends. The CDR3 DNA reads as TGTGCCAGCAGTTTTAAGCGGGCTGATACGCAGTATTTT. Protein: CASSFKRADTQYF.

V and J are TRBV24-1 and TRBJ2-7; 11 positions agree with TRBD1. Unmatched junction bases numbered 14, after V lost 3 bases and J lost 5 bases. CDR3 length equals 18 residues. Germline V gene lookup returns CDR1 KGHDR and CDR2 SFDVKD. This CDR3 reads CATSDPNPGQGARDEQYF. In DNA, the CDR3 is TGTGCCACCAGTGATCCTAACCCCGGACAGGGGGCCAGGGACGAGCAGTACTTC.

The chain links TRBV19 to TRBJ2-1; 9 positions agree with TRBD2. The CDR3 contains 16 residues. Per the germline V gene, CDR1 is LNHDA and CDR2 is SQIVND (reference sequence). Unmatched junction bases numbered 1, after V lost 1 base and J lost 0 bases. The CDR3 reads CASSIGREGSYNEQFF. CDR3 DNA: TGTGCCAGTAGTATAGGGCGGGAGGGCTCCTACAATGAGCAGTTCTTC. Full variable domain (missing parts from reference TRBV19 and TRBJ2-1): DGGITQSPKYLFRKEGQNVTLSCEQNLNHDAMYWYRQDPGQGLRLIYYSQIVNDFQKGDIAEGYSVSREKKESFPLTVTSAQKNPTAFYLCASSIGREGSYNEQFFGPGTRLTVL.

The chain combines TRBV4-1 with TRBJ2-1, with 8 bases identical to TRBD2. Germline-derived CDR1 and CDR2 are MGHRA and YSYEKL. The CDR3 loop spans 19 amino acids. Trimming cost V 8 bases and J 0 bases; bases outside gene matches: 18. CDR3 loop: CASQPRGAASGSSYNEQFF. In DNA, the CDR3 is TGCGCCAGCCAACCCCGGGGGGCGGCTAGCGGGTCCTCCTACAATGAGCAGTTCTTC.

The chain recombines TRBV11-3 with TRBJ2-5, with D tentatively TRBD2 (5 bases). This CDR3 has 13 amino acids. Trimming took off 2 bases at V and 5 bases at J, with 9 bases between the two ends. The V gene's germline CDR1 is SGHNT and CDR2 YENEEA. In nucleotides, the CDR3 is TGTGCCAGCAGCTTAACTAGTATGGAGACCCAGTACTTC. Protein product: CASSLTSMETQYF.

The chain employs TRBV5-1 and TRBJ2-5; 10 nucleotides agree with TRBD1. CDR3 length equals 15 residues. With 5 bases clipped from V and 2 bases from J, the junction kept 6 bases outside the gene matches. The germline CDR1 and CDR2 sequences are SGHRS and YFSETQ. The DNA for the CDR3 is TGCGCCAGCAGACCAGACAGGGGGCCTCAAGAGACCCAGTACTTC. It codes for CASRPDRGPQETQYF.

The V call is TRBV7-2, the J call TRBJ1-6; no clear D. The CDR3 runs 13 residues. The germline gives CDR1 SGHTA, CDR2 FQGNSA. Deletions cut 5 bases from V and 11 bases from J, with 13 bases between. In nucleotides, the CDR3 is TGTGCCAGCAGCCACCCCCCCCCGGCACCCCTCCACTTT. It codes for CASSHPPPAPLHF.

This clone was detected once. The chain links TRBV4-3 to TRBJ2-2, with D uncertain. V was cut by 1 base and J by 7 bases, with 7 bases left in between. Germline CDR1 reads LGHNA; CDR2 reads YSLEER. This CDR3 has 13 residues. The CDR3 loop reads CASSQGGGGELFF. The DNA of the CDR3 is TGCGCCAGCAGCCAAGGAGGTGGCGGGGAGCTGTTTTTT.

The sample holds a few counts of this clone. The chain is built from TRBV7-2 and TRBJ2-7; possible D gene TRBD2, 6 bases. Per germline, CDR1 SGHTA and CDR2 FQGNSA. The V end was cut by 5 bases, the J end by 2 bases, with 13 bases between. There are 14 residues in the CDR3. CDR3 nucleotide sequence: TGTGCCAGCAGCGGGGACTCTCGGGCCTACGAGCAGTACTTC. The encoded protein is CASSGDSRAYEQYF. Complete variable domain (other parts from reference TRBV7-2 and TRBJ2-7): GAGVSQSPSNKVTEKGKDVELRCDPISGHTALYWYRQSLGQGLEFLIYFQGNSAPDKSGLPSDRFSAERTGGSVSTLTIQRTQQEDSAVYLCASSGDSRAYEQYFGPGTRLTVT.

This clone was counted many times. The CDR3 is CASSPLDSHGRYEQYF. The CDR3 region has the DNA TGTGCCAGCAGCCCCCTGGACTCTCATGGCCGTTACGAGCAGTACTTC. This chain uses TRBV3-1 (or the pseudogene TRBV3-2) with TRBJ2-7; D may be TRBD2 (5 bases). Germline CDR1 LGHDT, CDR2 YNNKEL (reference sequence). This CDR3 region has 16 residues. With 4 bases removed from V and 4 bases from J, the gap between germline ends came to 20 bases.

The CDR3 DNA reads TGTGCCAGCAGCTTAGTTGGCTTAACCTACGAGCAGTACTTC. Its protein is CASSLVGLTYEQYF. This chain joins TRBV7-2 and TRBJ2-7, with unresolved D. Germline CDR1 and CDR2: SGHTA and FQGNSA. V was trimmed by 1 base and J by 2 bases, leaving 9 bases between them. The CDR3 loop spans 14 amino acids.

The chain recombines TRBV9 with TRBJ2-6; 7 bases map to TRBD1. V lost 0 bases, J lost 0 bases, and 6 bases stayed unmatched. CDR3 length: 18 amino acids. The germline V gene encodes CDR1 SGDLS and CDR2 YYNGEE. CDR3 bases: TGTGCCAGCAGCGTAGAGGGGGCAGCAAGCTCTGGGGCCAACGTCCTGACTTTC. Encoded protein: CASSVEGAASSGANVLTF.

Here the CDR3 DNA reads TGTGCCAGCAGCTGGCGGGACAGGGGTTTTCAGCCCCAGCATTTT. It is translated as CASSWRDRGFQPQHF. The chain has TRBV28 and TRBJ1-5; 10 nucleotides line up with TRBD1. CDR3 length: 15 residues. Unmatched junction bases numbered 8, after V lost 6 bases and J lost 6 bases. Per germline, CDR1 MDHEN and CDR2 SYDVKM.

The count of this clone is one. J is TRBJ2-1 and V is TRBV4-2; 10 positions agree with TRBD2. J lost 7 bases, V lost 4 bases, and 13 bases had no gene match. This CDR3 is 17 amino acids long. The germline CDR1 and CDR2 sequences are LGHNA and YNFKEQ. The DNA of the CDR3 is TGTGCCAGCAGCCCCCGACTAGGTTCAGCGGGAGGGAATGAGCAGTTCTTC. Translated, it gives CASSPRLGSAGGNEQFF.

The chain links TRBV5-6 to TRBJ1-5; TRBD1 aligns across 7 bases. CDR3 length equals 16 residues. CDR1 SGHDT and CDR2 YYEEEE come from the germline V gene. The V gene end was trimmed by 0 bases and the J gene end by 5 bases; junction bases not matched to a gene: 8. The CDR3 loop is CASSLGFRGVDQPQHF. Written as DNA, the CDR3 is TGTGCCAGCAGCTTGGGTTTCAGGGGGGTCGATCAGCCCCAGCATTTT.

In DNA form, the CDR3 reads TGCGCCAGCAGCCAAGGTCCCGGGCAGGGGGTCATGAACACTGAAGCTTTCTTT. Encoded protein: CASSQGPGQGVMNTEAFF. V is TRBV4-3 and J is TRBJ1-1, with 7 bases lining up with TRBD1. The germline V gene encodes CDR1 LGHNA and CDR2 YSLEER. With 1 base clipped from V and 0 bases from J, the junction kept 11 bases outside the gene matches. The CDR3 has 18 residues.

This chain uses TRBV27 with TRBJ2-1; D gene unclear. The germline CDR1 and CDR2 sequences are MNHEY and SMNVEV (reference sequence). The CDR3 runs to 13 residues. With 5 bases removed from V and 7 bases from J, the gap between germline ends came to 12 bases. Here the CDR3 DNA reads TGTGCCAGCAGTCTCTCCTATGGTAATGAGCAGTTCTTC. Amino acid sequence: CASSLSYGNEQFF.

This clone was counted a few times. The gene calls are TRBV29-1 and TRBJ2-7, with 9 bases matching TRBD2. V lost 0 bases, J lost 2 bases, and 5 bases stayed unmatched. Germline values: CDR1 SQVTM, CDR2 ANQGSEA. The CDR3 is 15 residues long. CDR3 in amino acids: CSVEDASSGTYEQYF. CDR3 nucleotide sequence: TGCAGCGTTGAAGATGCTTCTAGCGGGACCTACGAGCAGTACTTC.

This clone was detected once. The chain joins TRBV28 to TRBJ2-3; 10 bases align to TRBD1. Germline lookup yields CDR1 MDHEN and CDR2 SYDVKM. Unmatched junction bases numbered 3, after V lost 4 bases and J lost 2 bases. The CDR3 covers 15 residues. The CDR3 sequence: CASSSTGGPTDTQYF. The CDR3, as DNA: TGTGCCAGCAGTTCGACAGGGGGCCCCACAGATACGCAGTATTTT. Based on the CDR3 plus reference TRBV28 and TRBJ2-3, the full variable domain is DVKVTQSSRYLVKRTGEKVFLECVQDMDHENMFWYRQDPGLGLRLIYFSYDVKMKEKGDIPEGYSVSREKKERFSLILESASTNQTSMYLCASSSTGGPTDTQYFGPGTRLTVL.